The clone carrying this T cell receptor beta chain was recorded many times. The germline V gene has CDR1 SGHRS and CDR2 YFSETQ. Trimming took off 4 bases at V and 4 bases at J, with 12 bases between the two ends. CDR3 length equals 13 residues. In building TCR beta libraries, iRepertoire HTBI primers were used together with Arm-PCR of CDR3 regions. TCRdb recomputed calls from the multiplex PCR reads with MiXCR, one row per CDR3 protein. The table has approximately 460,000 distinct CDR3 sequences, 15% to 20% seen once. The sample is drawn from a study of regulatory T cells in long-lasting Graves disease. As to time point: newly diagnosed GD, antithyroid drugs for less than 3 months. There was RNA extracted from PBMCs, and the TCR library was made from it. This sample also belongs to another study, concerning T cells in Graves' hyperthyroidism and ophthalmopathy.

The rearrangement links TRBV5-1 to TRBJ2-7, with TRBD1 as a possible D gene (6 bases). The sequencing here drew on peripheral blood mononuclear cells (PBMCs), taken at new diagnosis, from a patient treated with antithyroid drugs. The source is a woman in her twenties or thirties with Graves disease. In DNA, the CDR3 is TGCGCCAGCAGCCGGGACACAGAGTACGAGCAGTACTTC. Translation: CASSRDTEYEQYF. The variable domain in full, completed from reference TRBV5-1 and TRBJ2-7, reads KAGVTQTPRYLIKTRGQQVTLSCSPISGHRSVSWYQQTPGQGLQFLFEYFSETQRNKGNFPGRFSGRQFSNSRSEMNVSTLELGDSALYLCASSRDTEYEQYFGPGTRLTVT.